Following are 32 T cell receptor beta chains from one sample sequenced in a study of shared clonotypes between healthy human individuals. The method was immunoSEQ multiplex PCR; TCRdb's version includes in-frame clones alone and lacks a portion of them. Here the sample spans over 2 million clones, 85% to 95% being singletons. Material: naive CD4+ T cells sorted from blood. Subset given: CD45RA+ positively selected. Receptors originate from a young man in good health.

The chain employs TRBV6-1 and TRBJ2-6, with 9 bases aligning to TRBD2. The CDR3 consists of 21 residues. The ends lost 2 bases at V and 0 bases at J; junction bases unmatched: 14. Germline-derived CDR1 and CDR2 are MNHNS and SASEGT. The CDR3 protein is CASSEWARGRVENSGANVLTF. The CDR3 DNA reads as TGTGCCAGCAGTGAATGGGCCCGCGGGAGGGTAGAGAACTCTGGGGCCAACGTCCTGACTTTC.

The CDR3 reads CASSLRGIGETQYF. As DNA, the CDR3 is TGCGCCAGCAGCTTGCGGGGGATAGGGGAGACCCAGTACTTC. The rearrangement joins TRBV5-1 to TRBJ2-5; tentative D call: TRBD2 (6 bases). Trimming cost V 1 base and J 5 bases, with 12 bases left between them. CDR1 SGHRS and CDR2 YFSETQ come from the germline V gene. The CDR3 runs 14 residues.

The J gene is TRBJ2-5, the V gene TRBV7-9; 7 positions match TRBD1. Germline V lookup: CDR1 SEHNR, CDR2 FQNEAQ (reference sequence). The CDR3 has 14 amino acids. V dropped 5 bases and J dropped 2; count of bases not matched to a gene: 5. Here the CDR3 DNA reads TGTGCCAGCAGCGTGACAGGGCTACAAGAGACCCAGTACTTC. It codes for CASSVTGLQETQYF.

The V and J genes are TRBV7-9 and TRBJ1-6; TRBD1 matches 8 bases. V was pared by 1 base and J by 5 bases, with 1 base of the junction left unmatched. The CDR3 covers 15 residues. Germline V gene lookup returns CDR1 SEHNR and CDR2 FQNEAQ (reference sequence). The CDR3 spells CASSLGTGHNSPLHF. The CDR3, as DNA: TGTGCCAGCAGCTTAGGGACAGGGCATAATTCACCCCTCCACTTT.

The chain employs TRBV9 and TRBJ1-1, with 11 bases aligning to TRBD1. The CDR3 has 18 residues. Germline V CDR1 and CDR2: SGDLS, YYNGEE. V shed 3 bases, J shed 0 bases, and the junction held 10 bases outside the gene matches. As DNA, the CDR3 is TGTGCCAGCAGCGAGGGACAGGGGGTCCCCGTTGTGAACACTGAAGCTTTCTTT. Translating gives CASSEGQGVPVVNTEAFF. The full variable domain, completed using reference TRBV9 and TRBJ1-1, is DSGVTQTPKHLITATGQRVTLRCSPRSGDLSVYWYQQSLDQGLQFLIQYYNGEERAKGNILERFSAQQFPDLHSELNLSSLELGDSALYFCASSEGQGVPVVNTEAFFGQGTRLTVV.

V usage is TRBV4-1 and J usage is TRBJ1-4; D may be TRBD1 (6 bases). V lost 0 bases, J lost 8 bases, and 13 bases lay in between. This CDR3 contains 15 residues. Germline V gene sequence: CDR1 MGHRA, CDR2 YSYEKL. The chain's CDR3 is CASSQESQGWEKLFF. DNA for the CDR3: TGCGCCAGCAGCCAAGAGAGTCAGGGGTGGGAAAAACTGTTTTTT.

As concerns this clone: This specimen includes other DNA sequences encoding the same CDR3. The CDR3 sequence: CAISESGQYGYTF. In DNA form, the CDR3 reads TGTGCCATCAGTGAGTCAGGACAGTATGGCTACACCTTC. This sequence joins TRBV10-3 and TRBJ1-2, with TRBD1 as a possible D gene (6 bases). CDR3 size: 13 residues. CDR1 and CDR2 (germline): ENHRY, SYGVKD. V lost 0 bases, J lost 5 bases, and 7 bases lay in between.

The rearrangement links TRBV6-1 to TRBJ2-7, with D possibly matching TRBD1 (6 bases). This CDR3 has 13 residues. Germline V gene lookup returns CDR1 MNHNS and CDR2 SASEGT. The germline V and J ends were trimmed by 9 bases and 1 base, with 13 bases remaining between them. CDR3 coding DNA: TGTGCCAGTCGACAGGCCTCTTCCTACGAGCAGTACTTC. It specifies CASRQASSYEQYF.

V usage is TRBV6-5 and J usage is TRBJ1-2; 8 nucleotides line up with TRBD1. V was pared by 7 bases and J by 8 bases, with 9 bases of the junction left unmatched. The CDR3 has 13 residues. Germline V gene sequence: CDR1 MNHEY, CDR2 SVGAGI. DNA of the CDR3: TGTGCCAGCAAACTTCGGACAGGGATGGGCTACACCTTC. This translates into CASKLRTGMGYTF.

This clone was seen only once. The chain links TRBV5-4 to TRBJ2-6; D unclear. Germline-derived CDR1 and CDR2 are SGHNT and YYREEE (reference sequence). The CDR3 loop spans 15 amino acids. The ends were cut back, 5 bases at V and 0 bases at J, with 9 bases in the middle. The CDR3 here is CASRVDNSGANVLTF. CDR3 nucleotides: TGTGCCAGCAGAGTGGATAACTCTGGGGCCAACGTCCTGACTTTC.

The chain has TRBV7-2 and TRBJ1-1; no definite D call. The CDR3 extends over 13 amino acids. Germline CDR1 is SGHTA and CDR2 is FQGNSA. The germline V and J ends were trimmed by 5 bases and 3 bases, with 10 bases remaining between them. The CDR3 coding sequence is TGTGCCAGCAGCCGGGTCATGTACACTGAAGCTTTCTTT. It encodes CASSRVMYTEAFF.

The chain couples TRBV25-1 to TRBJ1-2, with D unclear. The CDR3 sequence is 14 residues long. Germline V gene lookup returns CDR1 MGHDK and CDR2 SYGVNS. The germline V and J ends were trimmed by 0 bases and 3 bases, with 8 bases remaining between them. The CDR3 bases are TGTGCCAGCAGTGAATACCCAACAGACTATGGCTACACCTTC. This encodes CASSEYPTDYGYTF.

The rearrangement links TRBV11-2 to TRBJ1-1, with 7 positions matching TRBD1. Trimming at V came to 0 bases and at J to 5 bases, leaving 3 bases not matched to a gene. Germline assignment: CDR1 SGHAT and CDR2 FQNNGV. This CDR3 comprises 14 residues. CDR3 in amino acids: CASSLDRQGTEAFF. The CDR3 nucleotides are TGTGCCAGCAGCTTAGATAGACAGGGTACTGAAGCTTTCTTT.

The chain is built from TRBV5-1 and TRBJ2-2, with TRBD1 matching 11 bases. This CDR3 spans 15 amino acids. Germline loops: CDR1 SGHRS, CDR2 YFSETQ. The V segment lost 8 bases and the J segment 4 bases; nucleotides outside the gene matches: 7. Here the CDR3 DNA reads TGCGCCAGTTTCCCGGGACAGGGGGTCACCGGGGAGCTGTTTTTT. It specifies CASFPGQGVTGELFF.

The rearrangement links TRBV2 to TRBJ1-3; 7 nucleotides align to TRBD1. CDR3 length equals 16 residues. The trim removed 5 bases at V and 4 bases at J, leaving 11 bases unmatched. Germline assignment: CDR1 SNHLY and CDR2 FYNNEI. CDR3 loop: CASSPRQGAAGNTIYF. CDR3 DNA: TGTGCCAGCAGTCCCCGACAGGGAGCGGCCGGAAACACCATATATTTT.

The count of this clone is one. Other DNA sequences in the sample encode the same CDR3. This chain connects TRBV6-6 to TRBJ1-5; 7 bases fit TRBD1. The CDR3 runs to 13 residues. Germline V lookup: CDR1 MNHNY, CDR2 SVGAGI (reference sequence). V lost 6 bases, J lost 5 bases, and 4 bases stayed unmatched. The CDR3 region has the DNA TGTGCCAGCAGCCTCACAGGGGATCAGCCCCAGCATTTT. Amino acids: CASSLTGDQPQHF.

This clone came up many times. This chain connects TRBV5-1 to TRBJ1-1; 11 bases fit TRBD1. Per the germline V gene, CDR1 is SGHRS and CDR2 is YFSETQ. The CDR3 spans 15 residues. V lost 3 bases and J lost 3; bases outside the gene matches: 4. In DNA form, the CDR3 reads TGCGCCAGCAGCTCCCGGGACAGGGGGGACACTGAAGCTTTCTTT. Its protein product is CASSSRDRGDTEAFF.

The rearrangement uses TRBV10-3 and TRBJ2-5; 7 bases agree with TRBD2. The CDR3 runs to 16 residues. V shed 10 bases, J shed 5 bases, and the junction held 19 bases outside the gene matches. CDR1 and CDR2 from the germline V gene are ENHRY and SYGVKD. The CDR3 reads CATREVGGGPLETQYF. The DNA for the CDR3 is TGTGCCACCAGAGAGGTCGGCGGGGGACCCCTTGAGACCCAGTACTTC.

The CDR3 region is CATSRDRPAQGEKLFF. The CDR3 DNA reads as TGTGCCACCAGCAGAGATCGTCCCGCCCAGGGGGAAAAACTGTTTTTT. V gene TRBV15 combines with J gene TRBJ1-4, with a weak D call TRBD1 (6 bases). In germline, CDR1 is LNHNV, CDR2 YYDKDF (reference sequence). Trimming removed 0 bases at V and 8 bases at J, with 16 bases between. The CDR3 is 16 amino acids. The full variable domain, its missing parts supplied by reference TRBV15 and TRBJ1-4, is DAMVIQNPRYQVTQFGKPVTLSCSQTLNHNVMYWYQQKSSQAPKLLFHYYDKDFNNEADTPDNFQSRRPNTSFCFLDIRSPGLGDTAMYLCATSRDRPAQGEKLFFGSGTQLSVL.

For this clone: The same CDR3 arises from other DNA sequences in this sample as well. This chain connects TRBV4-2 to TRBJ2-5; 9 bases are shared with TRBD1. This CDR3 comprises 15 residues. V shed 1 base and J 2 bases; nucleotides not matched to a gene: 2. CDR1 and CDR2 from the germline V gene are LGHNA and YNFKEQ. CDR3 in DNA: TGTGCCAGCAGCCAAGGGACAGGGGCACAAGAGACCCAGTACTTC. This sequence encodes CASSQGTGAQETQYF.

For this clone: The same CDR3 also results from other DNA sequences found in this sample. This chain joins TRBV19 and TRBJ1-3, with unresolved D. Germline assignment: CDR1 LNHDA and CDR2 SQIVND (reference sequence). The CDR3 contains 12 residues. Trimming took off 9 bases at V and 1 base at J, with 7 bases between the two ends. The CDR3 loop is CASTTSGNTIYF. The CDR3 DNA sequence: TGTGCCAGCACAACTTCTGGAAACACCATATATTTT.

This clone appeared once. This chain connects TRBV6-5 to TRBJ1-5; no reliable D call. CDR1 and CDR2 from the germline V gene are MNHEY and SVGAGI. CDR3 length: 16 amino acids. The germline V and J ends were trimmed by 4 bases and 0 bases, with 13 bases remaining between them. The CDR3 loop reads CASSLPAGYSNQPQHF. The CDR3 DNA sequence: TGTGCCAGCAGTTTGCCGGCAGGATATAGCAATCAGCCCCAGCATTTT.

Remarks on this clone: Other nucleotide sequences in the sample specify the same CDR3. The chain uses TRBV10-3 and TRBJ1-5; D might be TRBD1 (6 bases). The CDR3 runs 15 residues. The V gene's germline CDR1 is ENHRY and CDR2 SYGVKD. The V end lost 3 bases, the J end lost 3 bases, and 12 bases lay between the germline ends. The CDR3 here is CAISDSGGPNQPQHF. CDR3 DNA sequence: TGTGCCATCAGTGATTCCGGGGGGCCCAATCAGCCCCAGCATTTT.

This chain joins TRBV4-1 and TRBJ1-4; D remains unclear. CDR1 MGHRA and CDR2 YSYEKL come from the germline V gene. The CDR3 is 16 amino acids. The V and J ends lost 3 bases and 0 bases respectively, with 11 bases between them. Here the CDR3 reads CASSQGTRSTNEKLFF. The CDR3 bases are TGCGCCAGCAGCCAGGGAACAAGATCAACTAATGAAAAACTGTTTTTT.

The chain carries TRBV6-6 and TRBJ2-1; TRBD1 aligns across 9 bases. The CDR3 runs to 15 residues. The germline gives CDR1 MNHNY, CDR2 SVGAGI (reference sequence). The V segment lost 7 bases and the J segment 5 bases; nucleotides outside the gene matches: 9. DNA for the CDR3: TGTGCCAGCACCATGAGGGACAGGGTCCACAATGAGCAGTTCTTC. Its translation: CASTMRDRVHNEQFF.

This rearrangement joins TRBV29-1 to TRBJ2-7, with TRBD1 identical over 7 bases. This CDR3 is built from 16 residues. Trimming removed 7 bases from V and 5 bases from J; junction bases left unmatched: 20. Germline values: CDR1 SQVTM, CDR2 ANQGSEA. CDR3 in amino acids: CSARGKQGSSEDEQYF. DNA of the CDR3: TGCAGCGCCAGAGGGAAACAGGGGAGTAGTGAGGACGAGCAGTACTTC.

This clone was observed a few times. The identical CDR3 is also encoded by other nucleotide sequences in the sample. The chain joins TRBV7-2 to TRBJ2-5; D unclear. This CDR3 is built from 11 residues. V lost 5 bases and J lost 2, with 3 bases in between. Germline V gene data show CDR1 as SGHTA and CDR2 as FQGNSA. CDR3 protein: CASSIQETQYF. CDR3 bases: TGTGCCAGCAGCATACAAGAGACCCAGTACTTC.

The chain has TRBV7-2 and TRBJ1-2, with TRBD1 matching 7 bases. In germline, CDR1 is SGHTA, CDR2 FQGNSA. Losses at the gene ends were 1 base for V and 5 bases for J; bases not matched to a gene: 10. The CDR3 totals 16 residues. The CDR3 loop reads CASSLGTGAGAYGYTF. CDR3 DNA sequence: TGTGCCAGCAGCTTAGGTACAGGGGCCGGGGCTTATGGCTACACCTTC.

J is TRBJ1-1 and V is TRBV25-1; D is ambiguous. The V gene lost 2 bases and the J gene lost 5 bases, with 15 bases spanning the gap. CDR3 length: 15 residues. Germline lookup yields CDR1 MGHDK and CDR2 SYGVNS. CDR3 coding DNA: TGTGCCAGCAGTGAAGGCGGAGGGTGGGTGACTGAAGCTTTCTTT. Residues: CASSEGGGWVTEAFF.

The genes are TRBV10-3 and TRBJ1-1, with D perhaps TRBD1 (6 bases). Trimming stripped 10 bases from V and 0 bases from J, with 15 bases between. Per the germline V gene, CDR1 is ENHRY and CDR2 is SYGVKD. This CDR3 is built from 14 residues. The CDR3 sequence is CATGQSTMNTEAFF. In DNA form, the CDR3 reads TGTGCCACAGGACAGTCAACTATGAACACTGAAGCTTTCTTT.

This rearrangement joins TRBV12-2 to TRBJ2-7. TRBV12-2 is listed as a pseudogene. CDR3 size: 14 residues. In DNA form, the CDR3 reads TGTGCAAGTCGCTTATTTCTGGGATCCTACGAGCAGTACTTC. Translation gives CASRLFLGSYEQYF.

This chain uses TRBV10-1 with TRBJ2-5; D possibly corresponds to TRBD2 (7 bases). V lost 4 bases to trimming and J lost 4 bases, with 13 bases between them. Germline V gene data show CDR1 as WNHNN and CDR2 as SYGVQD (reference sequence). The CDR3 has 14 amino acids. The CDR3, as DNA: TGCGCCAGCAGTGCGGCGGGGGCTATAGAGACCCAGTACTTC. This sequence encodes CASSAAGAIETQYF.